These 12 T cell receptor beta chains came from one sample sequenced in a study of post-analysis software for immune sequencing data (dated by TCRdb to about 2015). Antigens of these TCRs are unknown. Preparation of the library involved PCR. Sequencing was performed on an Illumina HiSeq 2500. To reduce PCR and sequencing biases, unique molecular identifiers were incorporated into the TCR beta cDNA libraries. TCRdb's own reprocessing of the public reads used fastp at Q25 and MiXCR and kept productive beta chains. Here each entry gathers all rows of one CDR3 protein and keeps the most common genes and DNA. The sample table records hundreds of thousands of distinct CDR3 sequences; about 27% of these occur just once. The ten largest make up approximately 0.55% of the sample. Results and caveats for the whole study, not just this receptor: Significantly higher frequencies in patients than in controls were found for roughly 5 TRBV segments, including TRBV5-6, TRBV5-1 and TRBV20-1.

The sample taken for sequencing was blood. The receptors were sampled from a girl aged 10 to 17 with multiple sclerosis.

As DNA, the CDR3 is TGCAGTGCCGGACACGGACAGTCAGTCAGGGAGACCCAGTACTTC. Residues: CSAGHGQSVRETQYF. The chain combines TRBV20-1 with TRBJ2-5, with D tentatively TRBD1 (6 bases). The germline gives CDR1 DFQATT, CDR2 SNEGSKA (reference sequence). V dropped 6 bases and J dropped 5 bases, with 22 bases sitting between them. The CDR3 extends over 15 amino acids.

This clonotype was seen a few times. The genes are TRBV29-1 and TRBJ2-4, with TRBD1 as a possible D gene (7 bases). The CDR3 runs to 13 residues. Germline lookup yields CDR1 SQVTM and CDR2 ANQGSEA. The V end was cut by 3 bases, the J end by 6 bases, with 12 bases between. The CDR3 region is CSVDRQGGNIQYF. In DNA, the CDR3 is TGCAGCGTTGATCGTCAGGGGGGAAACATTCAGTACTTC.

This chain uses TRBV7-2 with TRBJ1-1; TRBD1 matches at 9 bases. The CDR3 is 12 residues long. V lost 4 bases, J lost 10 bases, and 4 bases stayed unmatched. The germline V gene has CDR1 SGHTA and CDR2 FQGNSA. The CDR3 bases are TGTGCCAGCAGCTACGGACAGGGGATAGCTTTCTTT. The encoded protein is CASSYGQGIAFF. The full variable domain, in which reference TRBV7-2 and TRBJ1-1 provide the parts outside the CDR3, is GAGVSQSPSNKVTEKGKDVELRCDPISGHTALYWYRQSLGQGLEFLIYFQGNSAPDKSGLPSDRFSAERTGGSVSTLTIQRTQQEDSAVYLCASSYGQGIAFFGQGTRLTVV.

In the case of this clonotype: An end of the junction differs from the germline gene, which may be a read error. The CDR3 is CRASRTGNGYTF. The DNA of the CDR3 is TGCAGGGCTAGCAGGACAGGGAATGGCTACACCTTC. The chain carries TRBV20-1 and TRBJ1-2; 8 bases fit TRBD1. This CDR3 is built from 12 residues. Germline lookup yields CDR1 DFQATT and CDR2 SNEGSKA (reference sequence).

This clonotype was counted only a few times. The rearrangement uses TRBV6-6 and TRBJ2-1, with 8 bases aligning to TRBD2. The junction had 5 bases not matched to a gene; V was cut back by 6 bases and J by 1 base. CDR1 is MNHNY, CDR2 SVGAGI, per germline (reference sequence). CDR3 length equals 15 residues. CDR3 DNA: TGTGCCAGCAGCTTAGCGGGGATATCCTACAATGAGCAGTTCTTC. Protein sequence: CASSLAGISYNEQFF.

The table lists this clonotype with a few counts. The rearrangement uses TRBV20-1 and TRBJ2-7; D may match TRBD1 or TRBD2 (5 bases each). The CDR3 length is 14 residues. Germline assignment: CDR1 DFQATT and CDR2 SNEGSKA (reference sequence). V lost 6 bases, J lost 5 bases, and 20 bases lay in between. CDR3 nucleotide sequence: TGCAGTGCGAGTGGTGGGACCCATGGGGACGAGCAGTACTTC. Its protein product is CSASGGTHGDEQYF.

In its sample, this clonotype was seen a few times. The chain recombines TRBV19 with TRBJ2-1; D gene uncertain. The length of the CDR3 is 15 residues. V was clipped by 5 bases and J by 7 bases, with 18 bases between them. Germline CDR1 and CDR2: LNHDA and SQIVND (reference sequence). As DNA, the CDR3 is TGTGCCAGTAGTTCCTGGGAAGGCCCCGGGAATGAGCAGTTCTTC. Translating gives CASSSWEGPGNEQFF.

The chain recombines TRBV6-4 with TRBJ1-1; unclear D gene. Germline assignment: CDR1 MRHNA and CDR2 SNTAGT. This CDR3 spans 9 amino acids. Trimming stripped 8 bases from V and 6 bases from J, with 4 bases between. DNA of the CDR3: TGTGCCAGCTTATCTGAAGCTTTCTTT. As protein: CASLSEAFF.

J is TRBJ1-4 and V is TRBV7-9; tentative D call: TRBD1 (6 bases). Germline V gene sequence: CDR1 SEHNR, CDR2 FQNEAQ (reference sequence). CDR3 length: 19 residues. V lost 1 base and J lost 10, with 28 bases in between. CDR3 residues: CASSLVFSNNRGRGGKLFF. The CDR3 DNA reads as TGTGCCAGCAGCTTAGTTTTCTCGAACAATCGGGGGCGCGGAGGAAAACTGTTTTTT.

This clonotype turned up a few times. V usage is TRBV6-4 and J usage is TRBJ1-1, with unresolved D. CDR3 length equals 14 residues. V was clipped by 5 bases and J by 0 bases, with 10 bases between them. CDR1 is MRHNA, CDR2 SNTAGT, per germline. CDR3 nucleotides: TGTGCCAGCAGTCCCGGGGTGCTGAACACTGAAGCTTTCTTT. Translation: CASSPGVLNTEAFF.

The chain combines TRBV6-1 with TRBJ1-1, with TRBD1 matching 8 bases. CDR3 length: 14 amino acids. Germline CDR1 and CDR2: MNHNS and SASEGT. After removal of 8 bases from V and 0 bases from J, the junction contained 5 bases not matched to a gene. The CDR3 protein is CASRGTGMNTEAFF. Here the CDR3 DNA reads TGTGCCAGCCGGGGGACAGGAATGAACACTGAAGCTTTCTTT.

The rearrangement links TRBV28 to TRBJ2-3; D is possibly TRBD2 (7 bases). The CDR3 covers 16 residues. Germline lookup yields CDR1 MDHEN and CDR2 SYDVKM. With 1 base removed from V and 1 base from J, the gap between germline ends came to 12 bases. The CDR3 coding sequence is TGTGCCAGCAGTTTATCGCGGGGGCTAGGCACAGATACGCAGTATTTT. Protein: CASSLSRGLGTDTQYF.